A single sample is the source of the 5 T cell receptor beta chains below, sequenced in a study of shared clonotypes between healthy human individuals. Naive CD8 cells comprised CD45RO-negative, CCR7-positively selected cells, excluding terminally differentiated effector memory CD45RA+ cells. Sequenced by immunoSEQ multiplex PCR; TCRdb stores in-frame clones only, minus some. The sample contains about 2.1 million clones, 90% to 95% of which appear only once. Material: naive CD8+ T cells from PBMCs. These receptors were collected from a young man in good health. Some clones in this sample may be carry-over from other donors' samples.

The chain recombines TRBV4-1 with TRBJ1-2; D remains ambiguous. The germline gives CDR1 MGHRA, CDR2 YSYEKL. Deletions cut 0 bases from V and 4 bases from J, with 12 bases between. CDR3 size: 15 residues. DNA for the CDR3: TGCGCCAGCAGCCAAGATGGGGTGAAGGTCTATGGCTACACCTTC. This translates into CASSQDGVKVYGYTF.

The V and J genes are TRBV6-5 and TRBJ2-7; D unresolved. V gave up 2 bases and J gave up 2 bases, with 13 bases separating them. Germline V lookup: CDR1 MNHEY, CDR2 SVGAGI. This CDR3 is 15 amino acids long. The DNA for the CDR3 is TGTGCCAGCAGTTACGGATCCCCGGACCCCTACGAGCAGTACTTC. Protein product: CASSYGSPDPYEQYF.

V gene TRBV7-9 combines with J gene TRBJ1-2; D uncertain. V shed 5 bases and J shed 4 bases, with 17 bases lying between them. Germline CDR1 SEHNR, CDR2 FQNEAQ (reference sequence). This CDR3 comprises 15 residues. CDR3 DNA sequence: TGTGCCAGCAGCCTCCCTACTCAGGCGGTCTATGGCTACACCTTC. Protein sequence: CASSLPTQAVYGYTF.

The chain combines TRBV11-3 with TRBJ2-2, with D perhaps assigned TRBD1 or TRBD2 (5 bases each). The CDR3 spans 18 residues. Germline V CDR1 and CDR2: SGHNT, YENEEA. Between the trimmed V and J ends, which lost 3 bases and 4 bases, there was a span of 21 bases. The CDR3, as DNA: TGTGCCAGCAGCTTCACCGGGGCTGAGGGTAGTGCCACCGGGGAGCTGTTTTTT. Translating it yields CASSFTGAEGSATGELFF.

The CDR3 loop reads CASSERGGTYEQYF. The CDR3 DNA is TGTGCCAGCAGCGAAAGAGGGGGGACCTACGAGCAGTACTTC. This rearrangement joins TRBV7-3 to TRBJ2-7, with D perhaps TRBD1 or TRBD2 (6 bases each). The V gene lost 5 bases and the J gene lost 2 bases, with 13 bases spanning the gap. This CDR3 contains 14 residues. Germline assignment: CDR1 SGHTA and CDR2 FQGTGA.